This T cell receptor (beta chain) was sequenced for a study of response to subunit inactivated influenza vaccine. Broader study findings: Seasonal influenza vaccination, on each occasion, was suggested by the authors to recruit few new T cells.

Germline CDR1 reads SGHTA; CDR2 reads FQGNSA. There are 15 residues in the CDR3. The V and J ends lost 5 bases and 6 bases, in that order; junction bases with no gene match: 8. This clonotype was seen a handful of times. The antigen is unknown. TCRdb analysed the RT-PCR reads with MiXCR anew, one entry per CDR3 protein. The sample shows under 500,000 distinct CDR3 sequences, roughly 9.7% of them seen only once. Sequences were derived from PBMCs from blood, sampled 45 days after vaccination. The receptor was derived from a man aged 45 to 65 who received an inactivated influenza vaccine. The genes are TRBV7-2 and TRBJ1-5; 9 nucleotides line up with TRBD1. The CDR3 loop is CASSAGTGIAQPQHF. The CDR3 coding sequence is TGTGCCAGCAGCGCGGGGACAGGGATCGCTCAGCCCCAGCATTTT.